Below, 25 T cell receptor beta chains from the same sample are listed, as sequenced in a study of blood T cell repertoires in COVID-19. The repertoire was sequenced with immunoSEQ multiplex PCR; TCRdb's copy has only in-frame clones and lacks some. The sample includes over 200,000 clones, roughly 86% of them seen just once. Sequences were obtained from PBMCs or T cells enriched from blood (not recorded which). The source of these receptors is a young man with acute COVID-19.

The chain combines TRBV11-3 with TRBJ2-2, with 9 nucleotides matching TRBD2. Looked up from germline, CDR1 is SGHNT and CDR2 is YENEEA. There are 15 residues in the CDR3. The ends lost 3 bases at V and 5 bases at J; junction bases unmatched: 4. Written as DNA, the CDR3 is TGTGCCAGCAGCTTTAGCGGGAGTTCGACCGGGGAGCTGTTTTTT. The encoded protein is CASSFSGSSTGELFF.

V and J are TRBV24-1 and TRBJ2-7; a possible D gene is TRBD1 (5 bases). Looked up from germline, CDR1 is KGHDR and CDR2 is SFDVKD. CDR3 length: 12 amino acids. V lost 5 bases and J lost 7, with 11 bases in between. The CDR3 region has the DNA TGTGCCACCAGTGGGGCAGGGCGGGAGCAGTACTTC. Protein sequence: CATSGAGREQYF.

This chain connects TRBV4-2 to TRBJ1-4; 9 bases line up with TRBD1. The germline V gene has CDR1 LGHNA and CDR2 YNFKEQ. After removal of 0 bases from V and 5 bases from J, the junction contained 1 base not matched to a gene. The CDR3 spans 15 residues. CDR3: CASSQETGGNEKLFF. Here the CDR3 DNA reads TGTGCCAGCAGCCAAGAGACAGGGGGGAATGAAAAACTGTTTTTT.

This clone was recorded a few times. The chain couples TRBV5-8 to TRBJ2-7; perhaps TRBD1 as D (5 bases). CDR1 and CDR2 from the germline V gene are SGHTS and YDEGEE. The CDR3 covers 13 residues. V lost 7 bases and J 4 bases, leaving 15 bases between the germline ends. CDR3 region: CASGDRLRYEQYF. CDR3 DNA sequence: TGTGCCAGCGGAGACAGACTTCGGTACGAGCAGTACTTC.

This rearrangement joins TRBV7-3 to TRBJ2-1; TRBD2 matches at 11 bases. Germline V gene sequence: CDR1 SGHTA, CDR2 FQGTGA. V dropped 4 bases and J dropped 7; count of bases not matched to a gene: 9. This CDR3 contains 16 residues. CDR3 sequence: CASSYRTSGRINEQFF. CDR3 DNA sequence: TGTGCCAGCAGCTACCGGACTAGCGGGCGGATAAATGAGCAGTTCTTC. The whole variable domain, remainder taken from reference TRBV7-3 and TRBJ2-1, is GAGVSQTPSNKVTEKGKYVELRCDPISGHTALYWYRQSLGQGPEFLIYFQGTGAADDSGLPNDRFFAVRPEGSVSTLKIQRTERGDSAVYLCASSYRTSGRINEQFFGPGTRLTVL.

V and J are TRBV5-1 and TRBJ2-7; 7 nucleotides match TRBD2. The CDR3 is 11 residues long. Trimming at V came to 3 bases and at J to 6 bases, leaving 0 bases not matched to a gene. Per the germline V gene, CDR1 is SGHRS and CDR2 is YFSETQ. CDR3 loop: CASSWGGEQYF. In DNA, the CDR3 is TGCGCCAGCAGCTGGGGGGGCGAGCAGTACTTC. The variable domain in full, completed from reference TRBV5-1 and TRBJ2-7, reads KAGVTQTPRYLIKTRGQQVTLSCSPISGHRSVSWYQQTPGQGLQFLFEYFSETQRNKGNFPGRFSGRQFSNSRSEMNVSTLELGDSALYLCASSWGGEQYFGPGTRLTVT.

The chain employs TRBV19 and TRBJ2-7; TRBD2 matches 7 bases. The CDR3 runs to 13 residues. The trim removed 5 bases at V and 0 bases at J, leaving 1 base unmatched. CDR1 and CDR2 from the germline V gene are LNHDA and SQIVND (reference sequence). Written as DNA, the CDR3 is TGTGCCAGTAGTCGGGGGGTCTCCTACGAGCAGTACTTC. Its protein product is CASSRGVSYEQYF.

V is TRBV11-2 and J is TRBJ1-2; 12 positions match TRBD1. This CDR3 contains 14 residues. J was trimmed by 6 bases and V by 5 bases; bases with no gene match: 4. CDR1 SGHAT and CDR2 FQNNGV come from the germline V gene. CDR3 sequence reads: CASSPGQGAHGYTF. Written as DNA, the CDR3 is TGTGCCAGCAGCCCGGGACAGGGGGCCCATGGCTACACCTTC.

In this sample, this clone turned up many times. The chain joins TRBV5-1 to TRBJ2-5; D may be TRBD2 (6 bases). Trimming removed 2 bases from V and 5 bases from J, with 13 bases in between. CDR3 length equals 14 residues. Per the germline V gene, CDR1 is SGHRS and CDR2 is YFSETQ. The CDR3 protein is CASSFTSSGETQYF. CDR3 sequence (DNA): TGCGCCAGCAGCTTTACTAGCTCTGGGGAGACCCAGTACTTC.

Here the CDR3 DNA reads TGCAGCGCCGGACAGTCGGGCACTGAAGCTTTCTTT. Translated: CSAGQSGTEAFF. J is TRBJ1-1 and V is TRBV29-1; D is possibly TRBD1 (6 bases). The length of the CDR3 is 12 residues. Germline CDR1 is SQVTM and CDR2 is ANQGSEA. Trimming shortened V by 7 bases and J by 4 bases, and 13 bases separated the two germline ends.

DNA for the CDR3: TGTGCCAGTACCGGGACAGGTACAAGAAAGAACTATGGCTACACCTTC. It translates to CASTGTGTRKNYGYTF. The chain has TRBV19 and TRBJ1-2, with TRBD1 matching 8 bases. V dropped 7 bases and J dropped 2; count of bases not matched to a gene: 12. This CDR3 has 16 residues. Germline loops: CDR1 LNHDA, CDR2 SQIVND (reference sequence).

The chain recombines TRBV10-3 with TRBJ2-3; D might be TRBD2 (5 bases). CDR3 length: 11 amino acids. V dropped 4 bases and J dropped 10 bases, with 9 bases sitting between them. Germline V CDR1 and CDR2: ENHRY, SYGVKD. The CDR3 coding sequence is TGTGCCATCAGTGGACAAGCGGCGCAGTATTTT. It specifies CAISGQAAQYF.

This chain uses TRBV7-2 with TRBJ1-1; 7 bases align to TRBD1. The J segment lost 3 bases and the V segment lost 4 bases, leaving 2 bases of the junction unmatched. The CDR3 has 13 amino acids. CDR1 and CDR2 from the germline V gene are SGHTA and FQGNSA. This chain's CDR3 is CASSYTGDTEAFF. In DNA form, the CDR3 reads TGTGCCAGCAGCTACACAGGGGACACTGAAGCTTTCTTT.

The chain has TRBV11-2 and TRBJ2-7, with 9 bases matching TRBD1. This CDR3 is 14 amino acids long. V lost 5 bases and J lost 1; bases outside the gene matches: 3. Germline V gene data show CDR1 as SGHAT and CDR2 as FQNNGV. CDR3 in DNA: TGTGCCAGCAGCCCGGACAGGGGTTCCTACGAGCAGTACTTC. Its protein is CASSPDRGSYEQYF.

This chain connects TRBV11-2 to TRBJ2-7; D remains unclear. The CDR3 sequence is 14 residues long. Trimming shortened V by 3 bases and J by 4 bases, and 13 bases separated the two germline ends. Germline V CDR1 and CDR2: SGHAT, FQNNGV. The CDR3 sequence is CASSLIRRWYEQYF. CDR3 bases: TGTGCCAGCAGCTTGATAAGGAGATGGTACGAGCAGTACTTC.

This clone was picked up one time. The CDR3 here is CASETGLAGPWEQYF. The CDR3 DNA reads TGTGCCAGCGAGACAGGACTAGCGGGACCTTGGGAGCAGTACTTC. The V call is TRBV2, the J call TRBJ2-7, with 12 positions matching TRBD2. Germline values: CDR1 SNHLY, CDR2 FYNNEI. The trim removed 8 bases at V and 7 bases at J, leaving 12 bases unmatched. CDR3 length: 15 residues.

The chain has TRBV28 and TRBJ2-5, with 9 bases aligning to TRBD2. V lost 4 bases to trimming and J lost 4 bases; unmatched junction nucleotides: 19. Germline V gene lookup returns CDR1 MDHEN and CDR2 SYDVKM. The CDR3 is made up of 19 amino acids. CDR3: CASSSGLAMRRGRLETQYF. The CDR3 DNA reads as TGTGCCAGCAGTTCAGGACTAGCGATGCGGAGGGGACGGTTAGAGACCCAGTACTTC.

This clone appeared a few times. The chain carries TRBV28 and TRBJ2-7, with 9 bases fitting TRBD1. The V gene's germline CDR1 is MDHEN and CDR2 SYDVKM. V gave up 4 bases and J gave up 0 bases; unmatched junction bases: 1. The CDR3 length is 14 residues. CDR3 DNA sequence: TGTGCCAGCAGTTGGGGACAGGGCTCCTACGAGCAGTACTTC. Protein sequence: CASSWGQGSYEQYF.

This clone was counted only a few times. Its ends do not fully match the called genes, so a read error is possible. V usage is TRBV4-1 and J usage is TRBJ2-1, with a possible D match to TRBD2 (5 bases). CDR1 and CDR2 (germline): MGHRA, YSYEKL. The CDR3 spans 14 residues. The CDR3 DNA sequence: TGCGCCAGCAGCCATCACGAACTAGACAACGAGCAGTTCTTC. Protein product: CASSHHELDNEQFF.

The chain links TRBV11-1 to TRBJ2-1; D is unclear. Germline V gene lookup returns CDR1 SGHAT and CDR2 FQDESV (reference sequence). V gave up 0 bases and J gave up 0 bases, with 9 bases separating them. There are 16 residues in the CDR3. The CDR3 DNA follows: TGTGCCAGCAGCTTAGCTGTTTTTAGCTCCTACAATGAGCAGTTCTTC. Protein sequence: CASSLAVFSSYNEQFF.

The CDR3 region is CASSETDRGYGYTF. The CDR3 DNA is TGTGCCAGCAGCGAGACCGACAGGGGATATGGCTACACCTTC. The chain employs TRBV9 and TRBJ1-2; TRBD1 matches at 8 bases. Per germline, CDR1 SGDLS and CDR2 YYNGEE. The trim removed 3 bases at V and 5 bases at J, leaving 6 bases unmatched. The CDR3 spans 14 residues.

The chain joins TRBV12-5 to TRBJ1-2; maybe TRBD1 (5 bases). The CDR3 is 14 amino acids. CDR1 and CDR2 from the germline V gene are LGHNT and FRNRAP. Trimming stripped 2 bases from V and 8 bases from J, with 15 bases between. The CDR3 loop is CASGLSRGGSGYTF. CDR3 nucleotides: TGTGCTAGTGGTTTGTCGAGGGGAGGTAGCGGCTACACCTTC.

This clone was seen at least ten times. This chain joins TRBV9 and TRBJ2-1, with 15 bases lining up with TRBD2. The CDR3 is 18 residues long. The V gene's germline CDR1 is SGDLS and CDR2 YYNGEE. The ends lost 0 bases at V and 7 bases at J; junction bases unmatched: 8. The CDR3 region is CASSVGGLAGGPVNEQFF. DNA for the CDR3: TGTGCCAGCAGCGTAGGAGGACTAGCGGGAGGGCCGGTGAATGAGCAGTTCTTC.

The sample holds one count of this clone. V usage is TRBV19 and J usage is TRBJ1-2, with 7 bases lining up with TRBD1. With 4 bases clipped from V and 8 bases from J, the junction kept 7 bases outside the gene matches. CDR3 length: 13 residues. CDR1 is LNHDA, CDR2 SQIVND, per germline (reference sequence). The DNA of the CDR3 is TGTGCCAGTAGTACCCTTGAAGGGGGCGGCTACACCTTC. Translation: CASSTLEGGGYTF.

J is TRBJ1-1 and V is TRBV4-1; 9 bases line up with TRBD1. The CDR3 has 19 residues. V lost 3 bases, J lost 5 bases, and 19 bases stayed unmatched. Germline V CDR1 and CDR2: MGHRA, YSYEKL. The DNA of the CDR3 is TGCGCCAGCAGCCACCCGAGGGGACAGGGTTTAGAATATGCGACTGAAGCTTTCTTT. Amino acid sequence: CASSHPRGQGLEYATEAFF.